This is a list of T cell receptor beta chains from one sample in a study of shared clonotypes between healthy human individuals. Libraries were prepared by immunoSEQ multiplex PCR; TCRdb keeps only in-frame clonotypes and omits some of them. There are more than 2,000,000 clones in the sample; approximately 93% occur only once, and about 0.39% lies in the top ten. Sequencing input: naive CD4+ T cells from PBMCs. The receptors derive from a man between 18 and 35 years old in good health. Some clones in this sample may be carry-over from other donors' samples. Both conserved end residues are part of each CDR3.

V gene	J gene	CDR3 protein
TRBV20-1	TRBJ2-3	CSVGSRDTQYF
TRBV7-9	TRBJ2-1	CASSSGMRARVNEQFF
TRBV28	TRBJ2-1	CASRASAQRSYNEQFF
TRBV6-5	TRBJ1-5	CASSRRDRAQPQHF
TRBV10-3	.	CAISESNEQYF
TRBV5-6	TRBJ2-1	CASSLIVLAGETYNEQFF
TRBV5-8	TRBJ2-7	CASSFPRAPYEQYF
TRBV6-6	TRBJ2-2	CASGSTGGLGAGELFF
TRBV5-1	TRBJ2-2	CASSLPSGAGELFF
TRBV28	TRBJ1-5	CASREGGINQPQHF
TRBV19	TRBJ1-1	CASSIDQGSEAFF
TRBV27	TRBJ2-1	CASSPRLVGGNEQFF
TRBV5-1	TRBJ2-2	CASSFDSNTGELFF
TRBV11-2	TRBJ1-2	CASSADRNYGYTF
TRBV10-3	TRBJ1-1	CATGQAYTEAFF
TRBV19	TRBJ2-7	CASSIGGHSVPEQYF
TRBV13	TRBJ2-1	CASSLGGTSNEQFF
TRBV7-2	TRBJ2-7	CASSLRLSGEQYF
TRBV5-4	TRBJ1-3	CASSSYGNTIYF
TRBV6-5	TRBJ2-1	CASSWTRNSYNEQFF
TRBV4-1	TRBJ1-5	CASSQTGLINQPQHF
TRBV30	TRBJ2-7	CAWSADSGEEQYF
TRBV30	TRBJ2-3	CAWSGGTPTQYF
TRBV9	TRBJ2-1	CASSPLGLADYNEQFF
TRBV11-2	TRBJ1-1	CARETGTGKMNTEAFF
TRBV28	TRBJ2-5	CASSSRTGAETQYF
TRBV4-1	TRBJ2-3	CASSPLGSTDTHYF
TRBV4-1	TRBJ1-2	CASSQSGAYGYTF
TRBV30	TRBJ2-2	CAWKPMDRVTGELFF
TRBV7-9	TRBJ2-2	CASRPGPRENTGELFF
TRBV7-3	TRBJ1-4	CASSAPRAGNEKLFF
TRBV7-8	TRBJ1-5	CASSQRTGAGQPQHF
TRBV5-1	TRBJ2-6	CASSQRPSGANVLTF
TRBV9	TRBJ1-5	CASSVGAGRSEPQHF
TRBV10-1	TRBJ1-2	CASSVRQFANYGYTF
TRBV4-1	TRBJ2-5	CASSQGSVQSETQYF
TRBV19	TRBJ2-2	CASSGWRESSGELFF
TRBV7-8	TRBJ1-4	CASSLAAFTGLEKLFF
TRBV6-1	TRBJ1-3	CASSANRAGNTIYF
TRBV28	TRBJ1-3	CASSTGQGASGNTIYF
TRBV7-2	TRBJ1-1	CASSLGVAGNTEAFF
TRBV18	TRBJ2-4	CASSPGEKNIQYF
TRBV28	TRBJ1-1	CASRKGRVGSNTEAFF
TRBV4-1	TRBJ2-1	CASSPDGQRRAHEQFF
TRBV4-3	TRBJ2-7	CASSPFRDSAYEQYF